This T cell receptor (beta chain) appears in the sequencing data of a study of blood T cells in healthy people across ages. The draw of peripheral blood yielded approximately 11 milliliters from each donor. V was pared by 3 bases and J by 6 bases, with 17 bases of the junction left unmatched. CDR1 is MNHEY, CDR2 SVGAGI, per germline. The CDR3 covers 18 residues. This clonotype was recorded a few times. Primed by a sample-barcoded 5' primer and a J-beta primer mix, a second PCR proceeded for about 6 to 12 cycles. Tags on each cDNA molecule came from a template-switch adaptor with 12 random nucleotides. TCRdb reanalysed the 5' RACE reads using MiXCR and keeps one entry per CDR3 protein. The profile shows around 800,000 distinct CDR3 sequences, 62% of them singletons.

This clonotype originated in a man between 25 and 39 years old in good health. The chain employs TRBV6-5 and TRBJ2-1; 7 bases align to TRBD1. The sample comprised blood. Here the CDR3 DNA reads TGTGCCAGCAGTTATTCCCCGGGACAGCCAATTAGGCGCAATGAGCAGTTCTTC. As protein: CASSYSPGQPIRRNEQFF.